This entry lists 10 T cell receptor beta chains sequenced from one sample in a study of T cells after yellow fever vaccination. TCRdb reprocessed the 5' RACE reads via MiXCR and lists one record per CDR3 protein. The profile shows some 340,000 distinct CDR3 sequences, about 10% of them singletons. Sequenced here: CD4+ T cells sorted from PBMCs, sampled 45 days after the yellow fever booster vaccination. These receptors all come from a man aged 18-30 years who received the YFV17D yellow fever vaccine.

The chain combines TRBV5-1 with TRBJ2-7, with TRBD1 as a possible D gene (6 bases). The germline V gene has CDR1 SGHRS and CDR2 YFSETQ. This CDR3 has 14 amino acids. The germline V and J ends were trimmed by 0 bases and 0 bases, with 7 bases remaining between them. CDR3 bases: TGCGCCAGCAGCTTGGGGGACAACTCCTACGAGCAGTACTTC. Its translation is CASSLGDNSYEQYF.

The V gene is TRBV10-2, the J gene TRBJ1-5; D is uncertain. Germline V gives CDR1 WSHSY, CDR2 SAAADI. The V end was cut by 2 bases, the J end by 5 bases, with 4 bases between. The CDR3 runs to 12 residues. The DNA for the CDR3 is TGCGCCAGCAGTGAGGACTATCAGCCCCAGCATTTT. This sequence encodes CASSEDYQPQHF.

V is TRBV5-1 and J is TRBJ2-3, with 10 bases matching TRBD1. This CDR3 region has 15 residues. V trimming: 5 bases; J trimming: 6 bases; junction bases outside the gene matches: 9. The germline V gene has CDR1 SGHRS and CDR2 YFSETQ. The DNA of the CDR3 is TGCGCCAGCAGTACTGGACAGGGGGTATTCGATACGCAGTATTTT. Amino acids: CASSTGQGVFDTQYF.

J is TRBJ2-3 and V is TRBV6-4, with 8 bases fitting TRBD1. Per the germline V gene, CDR1 is MRHNA and CDR2 is SNTAGT. With V trimmed by 5 bases and J by 6 bases, 7 bases remained unmatched. This CDR3 comprises 14 residues. Here the CDR3 DNA reads TGTGCCAGCAGTCCTACAGGGGGGTCCGATACGCAGTATTTT. It is translated as CASSPTGGSDTQYF.

In its sample, this clonotype was seen a few times. This chain joins TRBV9 and TRBJ2-1; D possibly matches TRBD1 or TRBD2 (5 bases each). CDR1 and CDR2 from the germline V gene are SGDLS and YYNGEE. Between the trimmed V and J ends, which lost 4 bases and 9 bases, there was a span of 17 bases. This CDR3 is 14 amino acids long. CDR3 loop: CASSPPGRRGEQFF. The CDR3 nucleotides are TGTGCCAGCAGCCCCCCGGGGAGAAGGGGTGAGCAGTTCTTC.

This clonotype was counted ten times or more. The chain carries TRBV18 and TRBJ2-5, with no clear D. The V end was cut by 6 bases, the J end by 0 bases, with 5 bases between. The CDR3 totals 12 residues. CDR1 is KGHSH, CDR2 LQKENI, per germline. The CDR3 spells CASSQNQETQYF. CDR3 nucleotides: TGTGCCAGCTCTCAGAACCAAGAGACCCAGTACTTC.

The gene calls are TRBV5-5 and TRBJ1-5; 9 positions agree with TRBD1. V trimming: 0 bases; J trimming: 6 bases; junction bases outside the gene matches: 4. The CDR3 is 15 residues long. Germline V gives CDR1 SGHKS, CDR2 YYEKEE (reference sequence). In nucleotides, the CDR3 is TGTGCCAGCAGCTTGGATACAGGGGGCGGTCAGCCCCAGCATTTT. Its protein is CASSLDTGGGQPQHF.

In this sample, this clonotype turned up a few times. This chain joins TRBV5-4 and TRBJ2-7; D unclear. The CDR3 runs 15 residues. Germline V CDR1 and CDR2: SGHNT, YYREEE (reference sequence). V lost 0 bases and J lost 3, with 13 bases in between. In DNA, the CDR3 is TGTGCCAGCAGCTTGGGGCCGGGTCAATACTACGAGCAGTACGTC. This translates into CASSLGPGQYYEQYV.

There are a few counts of this clonotype. The chain uses TRBV6-6 and TRBJ2-5, with TRBD1 matching over 7 bases. CDR1 is MNHNY and CDR2 is SVGAGI in the germline V gene (reference sequence). The CDR3 consists of 14 residues. Losses at the gene ends were 5 bases for V and 1 base for J; bases not matched to a gene: 4. As DNA, the CDR3 is TGTGCCAGCAGTATGGGACAGTTCCAAGAGACCCAGTACTTC. Protein: CASSMGQFQETQYF.

This sequence joins TRBV4-2 and TRBJ2-1, with D tentatively TRBD2 (5 bases). The CDR3 extends over 13 amino acids. Germline V gene sequence: CDR1 LGHNA, CDR2 YNFKEQ. Between the trimmed V and J ends, which lost 0 bases and 9 bases, there was a span of 9 bases. The CDR3 sequence: CASSQDGEGEQFF. CDR3 in DNA: TGTGCCAGCAGCCAAGATGGAGAGGGTGAGCAGTTCTTC.